A selection of T cell receptor beta chains follows, all from one sample in a study of Graves' ophthalmopathy and Graves' hyperthyroidism. TCRdb redid the calling of the multiplex PCR reads with MiXCR, one entry per CDR3 protein. The data show more than 1,000,000 distinct CDR3 sequences, roughly 35% seen once. Material for sequencing was peripheral blood or thyroid tissue (not recorded which). These receptors were obtained from an adult man with Graves' hyperthyroidism. The CDR3 runs from the conserved cysteine through the conserved F or W. Fields, in order: D gene, J gene, V gene, clone size, CDR3 protein, CDR3 DNA. The D gene is left open where the match is weak. The size of a clone is reported for some rows only, either as once, few or many, or as a class for expanded clones.

>NA|TRBJ1-3|TRBV7-2|many
CASSRTGGGGNTIYF
TGTGCCAGCAGCCGTACCGGGGGGGGTGGAAACACCATATATTTT
>NA|TRBJ1-2|TRBV5-5|many
CASSPVVRDGYTF
TGTGCCAGCAGCCCAGTTGTGAGGGATGGCTACACCTTC
>TRBD1|TRBJ2-2|TRBV4-1|few
CASSDRDRASGELFF
TGCGCCAGCAGCGACCGGGACAGGGCATCCGGGGAGCTGTTTTTT
>NA|TRBJ2-5|TRBV10-3|many
CAISEFTGQETQYF
TGTGCCATCAGTGAGTTTACAGGGCAAGAGACCCAGTACTTC
>TRBD1|TRBJ2-5|TRBV29-1|NA
CSLDRVIQETQYF
TGCAGCTTAGACAGGGTCATACAAGAGACCCAGTACTTC
>NA|TRBJ1-1|TRBV7-3|NA
CASSVSPGTEAFF
TGTGCCAGCAGCGTAAGCCCCGGGACTGAAGCTTTCTTT
>NA|TRBJ2-7|TRBV15|once
CATSRDFGERDYEQYF
TGTGCCACCAGCAGAGATTTCGGGGAACGCGACTACGAGCAGTACTTC
>NA|TRBJ1-2|TRBV6-5|NA
CASSYGGGGYTF
TGTGCCAGCAGTTACGGGGGAGGCGGCTACACCTTC
>TRBD1|TRBJ1-6|TRBV19|many
CASHRGYNSPLHF
TGTGCCAGCCACAGGGGATATAATTCACCCCTCCACTTT
>NA|TRBJ1-6|TRBV15|NA
CATSSSGEEPLHF
TGTGCCACCAGCAGTAGCGGGGAAGAGCCCCTCCACTTT
>NA|TRBJ2-6|TRBV7-3|many
CASSPSRTASGANVLTF
TGTGCCAGCAGCCCTTCCAGGACGGCCTCTGGGGCCAACGTCCTGACTTTC
>NA|TRBJ1-2|TRBV11-2|many
CASSSSDRPNYGYTF
TGTGCCAGCAGCTCCTCGGACAGACCTAACTATGGCTACACCTTC
>TRBD1|TRBJ2-2|TRBV7-3|many
CASSLIGTGSMGELFF
TGTGCCAGCAGCTTAATCGGGACAGGTTCGATGGGGGAGCTGTTTTTT
>TRBD1|TRBJ2-6|TRBV29-1|few
CSVDLGQSSGANVLTF
TGCAGCGTTGACTTGGGACAGAGCTCTGGGGCCAACGTCCTGACTTTC
>NA|TRBJ1-2|TRBV29-1|NA
CSVPGANGYTF
TGCAGCGTTCCCGGGGCGAATGGCTACACCTTC
>NA|TRBJ1-5|TRBV7-9|many
CASSRSGRNGSQPQHF
TGTGCCAGCAGCCGGTCGGGACGAAATGGCAGTCAGCCCCAGCATTTT
>NA|TRBJ2-5|TRBV20-1|few
CSARGGPGRQETQYF
TGCAGTGCTAGAGGCGGGCCCGGACGTCAAGAGACCCAGTACTTC
>NA|TRBJ1-2|TRBV10-3|NA
CAIRQNDYGYTF
TGTGCCATCAGGCAGAACGACTATGGCTACACCTTC
>NA|TRBJ2-6|TRBV6-4|few
CASRPGKGGSGANVLTF
TGTGCCAGCAGACCCGGAAAGGGGGGGTCTGGGGCCAACGTCCTGACTTTC
>NA|TRBJ1-2|TRBV24-1|many
CATSDFTGTYGYTF
TGTGCCACCAGTGATTTTACAGGGACATATGGCTACACCTTC
>NA|TRBJ2-6|TRBV9|NA
CAIRHRDTGANVLTF
TGTGCCATCAGACACAGGGATACTGGGGCCAACGTCCTGACTTTC
>NA|TRBJ1-2|TRBV9|NA
CASSSVGGLYGYTF
TGTGCCAGCAGCTCTGTGGGGGGTTTATATGGCTACACCTTC
>NA|TRBJ2-7|TRBV12-3/TRBV12-4|NA
CASSLRRPVEQYF
TGTGCCAGCAGTTTAAGGAGGCCCGTCGAGCAGTACTTC
>NA|TRBJ1-6|TRBV25-1|NA
CTSRGNTLHF
TGTACCAGCAGGGGCAACACCCTCCACTTT
>NA|TRBJ2-5|TRBV5-1|NA
CASSLVGGRLETQYF
TGCGCCAGCAGCTTGGTTGGGGGGCGGTTAGAGACCCAGTACTTC
>NA|TRBJ1-2|TRBV7-9|NA
CASSQDLPRADGYTF
TGCGCCAGCAGCCAAGATCTGCCCAGGGCGGATGGCTACACCTTC
>NA|TRBJ2-5|TRBV29-1|many
CSVEDRLSETQYF
TGCAGCGTTGAAGATAGGCTTAGTGAGACCCAGTACTTC
>TRBD1|TRBJ2-5|TRBV6-5|NA
CASYSGGLWETQYF
TGTGCCAGCTACTCAGGGGGCTTGTGGGAGACCCAGTACTTC
>TRBD1|TRBJ2-7|TRBV29-1|once
CSADRGSYEQYF
TGCAGCGCGGACAGGGGTTCCTACGAGCAGTACTTC
>NA|TRBJ2-2|TRBV15|few
CATSRAGRGYTGELFF
TGTGCCACCAGCAGGGCAGGACGGGGCTACACCGGGGAGCTGTTTTTT
>NA|TRBJ1-2|TRBV9|few
CASSSLVERNYGYTF
TGTGCCAGCAGCTCCCTCGTAGAGAGAAACTATGGCTACACCTTC
>NA|TRBJ1-5|TRBV20-1|many
CSARALSWGQPQHF
TGCAGTGCTAGAGCTTTAAGTTGGGGTCAGCCCCAGCATTTT
>NA|TRBJ2-5|TRBV6-6|many
CASSYSRGETQYF
TGTGCCAGCAGTTACTCGAGGGGGGAGACCCAGTACTTC
>TRBD2|TRBJ2-2|TRBV24-1|NA
CATSVGLEAGELFF
TGTGCCACCAGTGTAGGACTAGAAGCCGGGGAGCTGTTTTTT
>NA|TRBJ2-7|TRBV7-2|many
CASSEEKVVWSNYEQYF
TGTGCCAGCAGTGAGGAGAAAGTCGTCTGGTCGAACTACGAGCAGTACTTC
>NA|TRBJ1-2|TRBV6-5|NA
CASSLRGFNYGYTF
TGTGCCAGCAGTCTCCGGGGCTTTAACTATGGCTACACCTTC
>NA|TRBJ1-2|TRBV20-1|many
CSARDTENYGYTF
TGCAGTGCTAGAGATACCGAAAACTATGGCTACACCTTC